The 14 T cell receptor beta chains below were found in one sample sequenced in a study of Graves' ophthalmopathy and Graves' hyperthyroidism. The sequenced template was RNA, covering the TCR beta CDR3 region. In the first round, RT-PCR was carried out with HTBI primers, and a multiplex PCR formed the second round. MiXCR was run by TCRdb on the multiplex PCR reads, yielding one entry per CDR3 protein. The table shows about 700,000 distinct CDR3 sequences, with roughly two fifths occurring only once. The sample consisted of peripheral blood. These receptor sequences come from an adult man with Graves' ophthalmopathy.

This clonotype has only a few counts. J is TRBJ2-7 and V is TRBV19; 9 bases agree with TRBD1. CDR1 LNHDA and CDR2 SQIVND come from the germline V gene (reference sequence). The CDR3 runs to 14 residues. J was trimmed by 3 bases and V by 4 bases; bases with no gene match: 4. DNA of the CDR3: TGTGCCAGTAGTAACAGGGGGCTGAACTACGAGCAGTACTTC. Its translation is CASSNRGLNYEQYF.

There are many counts of this clonotype. The chain links TRBV29-1 to TRBJ2-5; 8 positions match TRBD2. CDR1 SQVTM and CDR2 ANQGSEA come from the germline V gene. This CDR3 has 16 residues. The junction had 8 bases not matched to a gene; V was cut back by 0 bases and J by 2 bases. Here the CDR3 reads CSVEDRQRGLQETQYF. Written as DNA, the CDR3 is TGCAGCGTTGAAGATCGCCAGCGGGGGTTACAAGAGACCCAGTACTTC.

A word on this clonotype: The junction and the germline gene differ at one end; a read error may be behind it. The chain joins TRBV10-3 to TRBJ2-7, with D tentatively TRBD1 (6 bases). Germline V gives CDR1 ENHRY, CDR2 SYGVKD. CDR3 length: 16 residues. This CDR3 is CASSAYHLDRTYEQYF. CDR3 DNA: TGTGCCAGCAGTGCATACCACCTCGACAGGACCTACGAGCAGTACTTC.

This clonotype occurred a few times. The gene calls are TRBV29-1 and TRBJ2-3; possibly TRBD1 for D (5 bases). CDR1 SQVTM and CDR2 ANQGSEA come from the germline V gene. The CDR3 covers 15 residues. The V end was cut by 0 bases, the J end by 4 bases, with 14 bases between. The CDR3: CSVEDWGTVPDTQYF. The DNA for the CDR3 is TGCAGCGTTGAAGATTGGGGCACGGTACCAGATACGCAGTATTTT.

This clonotype has only a few counts. This chain uses TRBV6-1 with TRBJ2-2, with 9 positions matching TRBD1. V was clipped by 5 bases and J by 4 bases; unmatched bases: 8. Germline CDR1 is MNHNS and CDR2 is SASEGT. This CDR3 is 16 amino acids long. The CDR3 region is CASSFTGGEGTGELFF. CDR3 DNA sequence: TGTGCCAGCAGTTTCACAGGGGGCGAGGGCACCGGGGAGCTGTTTTTT.

The J gene is TRBJ1-5, the V gene TRBV24-1; weak D call: TRBD1 (6 bases). This CDR3 is built from 16 residues. Trimming took off 10 bases at V and 5 bases at J, with 23 bases between the two ends. From germline, CDR1 is KGHDR and CDR2 SFDVKD. In DNA, the CDR3 is TGTGCCACTCAGGGGATTGGAGTAGGAGGATATCAGCCCCAGCATTTT. This translates into CATQGIGVGGYQPQHF.

This clonotype was counted at least ten times. J is TRBJ1-2 and V is TRBV2, with D possibly being TRBD1 (5 bases). CDR1 SNHLY and CDR2 FYNNEI come from the germline V gene. The CDR3 consists of 13 residues. V dropped 9 bases and J dropped 4 bases, with 15 bases sitting between them. The CDR3 region has the DNA TGTGCCAGTCGGGACGGCGGTTCCTATGGCTACACCTTC. Amino acid sequence: CASRDGGSYGYTF. The full variable domain, in which reference TRBV2 and TRBJ1-2 provide the parts outside the CDR3, is EPEVTQTPSHQVTQMGQEVILRCVPISNHLYFYWYRQILGQKVEFLVSFYNNEISEKSEIFDDQFSVERPDGSNFTLKIRSTKLEDSAMYFCASRDGGSYGYTFGSGTRLTVV.

This clonotype appeared a few times. CDR3 region: CASSPKFPLRDTSYEQYF. For the CDR3, the DNA is TGTGCCAGCAGCCCCAAATTCCCATTACGGGACACCTCCTACGAGCAGTACTTC. This sequence joins TRBV7-6 and TRBJ2-7; a possible D gene is TRBD1 (6 bases). Per the germline V gene, CDR1 is SGHVS and CDR2 is FNYEAQ. CDR3 length: 18 residues. V shed 5 bases and J shed 0 bases, with 23 bases lying between them.

This clonotype was picked up a small number of times. The chain recombines TRBV19 with TRBJ1-2; TRBD1 aligns across 8 bases. The CDR3 consists of 14 residues. Germline loops: CDR1 LNHDA, CDR2 SQIVND (reference sequence). V trimming: 7 bases; J trimming: 5 bases; junction bases outside the gene matches: 9. The DNA of the CDR3 is TGTGCCAGTATCAGCGACAGGGGCCAATATGGCTACACCTTC. Residues: CASISDRGQYGYTF.

The sample holds many counts of this clonotype. The V and J genes are TRBV7-2 and TRBJ2-7; D call uncertain. Germline CDR1 and CDR2: SGHTA and FQGNSA. V was pared by 1 base and J by 4 bases, with 11 bases between. The CDR3 is made up of 14 amino acids. The CDR3 sequence: CASSLGANNYEQYF. DNA for the CDR3: TGTGCCAGCAGCTTAGGAGCGAACAATTACGAGCAGTACTTC.

The V call is TRBV20-1, the J call TRBJ1-1; weak D call: TRBD1 (6 bases). V lost 5 bases, J lost 6 bases, and 13 bases lay in between. The germline CDR1 and CDR2 sequences are DFQATT and SNEGSKA (reference sequence). The CDR3 contains 12 residues. In DNA form, the CDR3 reads TGCAGTGCTCCGACAGGAGGCGCTGAAGCTTTCTTT. Amino acids: CSAPTGGAEAFF.

This chain joins TRBV19 and TRBJ1-6; D is undetermined. This CDR3 is built from 16 residues. V dropped 4 bases and J dropped 0 bases, with 10 bases sitting between them. CDR1 is LNHDA, CDR2 SQIVND, per germline (reference sequence). The chain's CDR3 is CASSTQVASYNSPLHF. DNA for the CDR3: TGTGCCAGTAGTACTCAGGTTGCCTCCTATAATTCACCCCTCCACTTT. The whole variable domain, remainder taken from reference TRBV19 and TRBJ1-6, is DGGITQSPKYLFRKEGQNVTLSCEQNLNHDAMYWYRQDPGQGLRLIYYSQIVNDFQKGDIAEGYSVSREKKESFPLTVTSAQKNPTAFYLCASSTQVASYNSPLHFGNGTRLTVT.

There are a few counts of this clonotype. J is TRBJ2-2 and V is TRBV7-9; TRBD1 aligns across 10 bases. Germline CDR1 is SEHNR and CDR2 is FQNEAQ (reference sequence). Unmatched junction bases numbered 8, after V lost 7 bases and J lost 3 bases. This CDR3 spans 16 amino acids. The CDR3 DNA reads as TGTGCCAGCAACGTGTACGGACAGGGGGACACCGGGGAGCTGTTTTTT. Translating gives CASNVYGQGDTGELFF.

V is TRBV24-1 and J is TRBJ2-7; 7 nucleotides align to TRBD1. Germline V gives CDR1 KGHDR, CDR2 SFDVKD. The CDR3 totals 15 residues. Trimming removed 3 bases from V and 7 bases from J; junction bases left unmatched: 11. CDR3 sequence: CATSDEGAQYNEQYF. The CDR3 bases are TGTGCCACCAGTGATGAGGGGGCGCAGTACAATGAGCAGTACTTC.